A single sample gave rise to the 27 T cell receptor beta chains below, sequenced in a study of shared clonotypes between healthy human individuals. Assay: immunoSEQ multiplex PCR; the TCRdb copy retains only in-frame clones and omits some. The sample records nearly 750,000 clones, about two thirds being singletons. The sample consisted of memory CD4+ T cells sorted from blood. The subset denotes: CD45RA-negative fraction. These receptors were taken from a woman in her thirties in good health.

This clone has a handful of counts. This chain uses TRBV2 with TRBJ2-1; D not certain. Per germline, CDR1 SNHLY and CDR2 FYNNEI. The CDR3 sequence is 14 residues long. The V end was cut by 6 bases, the J end by 6 bases, with 15 bases between. The CDR3: CASSLLLLGNEQFF. In DNA form, the CDR3 reads TGTGCCAGCAGCCTGTTATTGCTGGGCAATGAGCAGTTCTTC.

The chain recombines TRBV6-4 with TRBJ2-1; 10 nucleotides align to TRBD1. Germline-derived CDR1 and CDR2 are MRHNA and SNTAGT. The V and J ends lost 2 bases and 8 bases, in that order; junction bases with no gene match: 9. The CDR3 extends over 16 amino acids. The chain's CDR3 is CASSDQPGTGVHEQFF. In nucleotides, the CDR3 is TGTGCCAGCAGTGACCAACCCGGGACAGGGGTCCATGAGCAGTTCTTC.

This sequence joins TRBV28 and TRBJ1-2; TRBD1 might be the D (5 bases). V lost 6 bases, J lost 4 bases, and 21 bases lay in between. There are 16 residues in the CDR3. Germline CDR1 and CDR2: MDHEN and SYDVKM. The chain's CDR3 is CASRLQGAASGYGYTF. CDR3 sequence (DNA): TGTGCCAGCAGACTCCAGGGTGCGGCTTCAGGCTATGGCTACACCTTC.

V is TRBV10-3 and J is TRBJ2-1, with 14 bases fitting TRBD2. The CDR3 extends over 14 amino acids. The V gene end was trimmed by 7 bases and the J gene end by 8 bases; junction bases not matched to a gene: 4. CDR1 and CDR2 from the germline V gene are ENHRY and SYGVKD. CDR3 DNA: TGTGCCATCAACGGACTAGCGGGAGGAGATGAGCAGTTCTTC. This translates into CAINGLAGGDEQFF.

V gene TRBV7-6 combines with J gene TRBJ2-1; 10 positions match TRBD2. V shed 3 bases, J shed 8 bases, and the junction held 7 bases outside the gene matches. Germline V gives CDR1 SGHVS, CDR2 FNYEAQ. The CDR3 consists of 15 residues. In DNA, the CDR3 is TGTGCCAGCAGCTTTCTAGCGGGAGTTCAGCATGAGCAGTTCTTC. It encodes CASSFLAGVQHEQFF.

This clone was found a few times. The sample has other DNA sequences that encode this CDR3 too. This chain joins TRBV5-5 and TRBJ1-1; possibly TRBD1 for D (5 bases). The CDR3 has 13 amino acids. V shed 2 bases and J shed 3 bases, with 8 bases lying between them. The germline V gene has CDR1 SGHKS and CDR2 YYEKEE (reference sequence). DNA of the CDR3: TGTGCCAGCAGCTTTCAGGGAGACACTGAAGCTTTCTTT. Encoded protein: CASSFQGDTEAFF.

This chain joins TRBV27 and TRBJ2-3; tentatively, D is TRBD2 (5 bases). The CDR3 covers 15 residues. Trimming took 5 bases from V and 5 from J, leaving 17 bases between them. The V gene's germline CDR1 is MNHEY and CDR2 SMNVEV (reference sequence). CDR3 amino acids: CASSPKTPGGDTQYF. The CDR3 region has the DNA TGTGCCAGCAGTCCTAAGACTCCCGGAGGAGATACGCAGTATTTT.

The gene calls are TRBV10-2 and TRBJ1-2, with D unclear. Trimming took off 3 bases at V and 8 bases at J, with 10 bases between the two ends. There are 12 residues in the CDR3. CDR1 and CDR2 from the germline V gene are WSHSY and SAAADI. The CDR3 here is CASSEMGGGYTF. The CDR3 DNA reads TGCGCCAGCAGTGAAATGGGAGGAGGCTACACCTTC.

DNA of the CDR3: TGCGCCAGCAGCCCTGGGCCCGAGGGGGACGAGCAGTACTTC. Its translation is CASSPGPEGDEQYF. The chain links TRBV10-1 to TRBJ2-7; D might be TRBD1 (6 bases). This CDR3 has 14 residues. The germline V gene has CDR1 WNHNN and CDR2 SYGVQD (reference sequence). V was pared by 6 bases and J by 5 bases, with 17 bases between.

The rearrangement joins TRBV18 to TRBJ1-1, with D perhaps TRBD1 (6 bases). The CDR3 length is 15 residues. CDR1 is KGHSH and CDR2 is LQKENI in the germline V gene. Trimming shortened V by 2 bases and J by 1 base, and 11 bases separated the two germline ends. The CDR3 sequence: CASSPVWTENTEAFF. CDR3 sequence (DNA): TGTGCCAGCTCACCAGTGTGGACAGAGAACACTGAAGCTTTCTTT.

The V gene is TRBV28, the J gene TRBJ1-4; D unclear. CDR3 length: 14 residues. Trimming cost V 3 bases and J 7 bases, with 12 bases left between them. Germline CDR1 reads MDHEN; CDR2 reads SYDVKM. CDR3 residues: CASSFYTTGEKLFF. The CDR3, as DNA: TGTGCCAGCAGTTTTTATACAACGGGTGAAAAACTGTTTTTT. Combining the CDR3 with reference TRBV28 and TRBJ1-4 gives the whole variable domain DVKVTQSSRYLVKRTGEKVFLECVQDMDHENMFWYRQDPGLGLRLIYFSYDVKMKEKGDIPEGYSVSREKKERFSLILESASTNQTSMYLCASSFYTTGEKLFFGSGTQLSVL.

There are a few counts of this clone. The V call is TRBV9, the J call TRBJ1-2; possibly TRBD1 for D (6 bases). The CDR3 extends over 13 amino acids. V was pared by 2 bases and J by 8 bases, with 13 bases between. Germline V gives CDR1 SGDLS, CDR2 YYNGEE. The CDR3 DNA is TGTGCCAGCAGCGTTAACAGGGTCGGGGGCTACACCTTC. It translates to CASSVNRVGGYTF.

This chain uses TRBV28 with TRBJ2-6; maybe TRBD2 (7 bases). Looked up from germline, CDR1 is MDHEN and CDR2 is SYDVKM. CDR3 length equals 17 residues. Trimming removed 3 bases at V and 0 bases at J, with 12 bases between. The CDR3 is CASSFQGRGSGANVLTF. The CDR3 DNA sequence: TGTGCCAGCAGTTTTCAGGGGAGGGGCTCTGGGGCCAACGTCCTGACTTTC.

This clone was observed a few times. The chain is built from TRBV5-1 and TRBJ2-2; D unclear. The CDR3 consists of 16 residues. V was trimmed by 0 bases and J by 0 bases, leaving 9 bases between them. Looked up from germline, CDR1 is SGHRS and CDR2 is YFSETQ. In nucleotides, the CDR3 is TGCGCCAGCAGCTTGGGTCTGACTGCGAACACCGGGGAGCTGTTTTTT. Translation: CASSLGLTANTGELFF.

Only one count was recorded for this clone. The chain carries TRBV18 and TRBJ2-3; possible D gene TRBD2, 6 bases. Germline V gene data show CDR1 as KGHSH and CDR2 as LQKENI. V lost 2 bases and J lost 6, with 9 bases in between. This CDR3 spans 13 amino acids. CDR3 nucleotide sequence: TGTGCCAGCTCACCATTTAGCGGCGATACGCAGTATTTT. Amino acids: CASSPFSGDTQYF.

The chain couples TRBV18 to TRBJ2-5; no definite D call. CDR1 is KGHSH and CDR2 is LQKENI in the germline V gene. The ends were cut back, 1 base at V and 2 bases at J, with 8 bases in the middle. This CDR3 comprises 14 residues. For the CDR3, the DNA is TGTGCCAGCTCACCACAAGTGGGACAAGAGACCCAGTACTTC. Its translation: CASSPQVGQETQYF.

This chain uses TRBV4-1 with TRBJ1-4; D remains ambiguous. CDR3 length: 15 residues. CDR1 is MGHRA and CDR2 is YSYEKL in the germline V gene. Trimming removed 4 bases from V and 0 bases from J, with 9 bases in between. CDR3 coding DNA: TGCGCCAGCAGCCGCCCGGGAGCAACTAATGAAAAACTGTTTTTT. Translating gives CASSRPGATNEKLFF.

The chain couples TRBV19 to TRBJ1-1, with D maybe TRBD1 (5 bases). Germline CDR1 LNHDA, CDR2 SQIVND (reference sequence). The germline V and J ends were trimmed by 6 bases and 1 base, with 18 bases remaining between them. This CDR3 is built from 16 residues. The CDR3 coding sequence is TGTGCCAGTAGCCCCTTCTCCGGGACCGCGAACACTGAAGCTTTCTTT. This gives the protein CASSPFSGTANTEAFF.

The chain recombines TRBV15 with TRBJ2-3; D is perhaps TRBD1 (6 bases). Germline V gene lookup returns CDR1 LNHNV and CDR2 YYDKDF (reference sequence). The length of the CDR3 is 15 residues. Trimming shortened V by 1 base and J by 6 bases, and 14 bases separated the two germline ends. CDR3 sequence: CATSRGNPRGDTQYF. CDR3 nucleotides: TGTGCCACCAGCAGAGGAAACCCTAGGGGGGATACGCAGTATTTT.

The chain has TRBV18 and TRBJ1-4; unclear D gene. Per the germline V gene, CDR1 is KGHSH and CDR2 is LQKENI. Trimming left V 5 bases short and J 2 bases short, with 6 bases between. This CDR3 contains 13 residues. CDR3 bases: TGTGCCAGCTCAAAAAGGACTAATGAAAAACTGTTTTTT. It is translated as CASSKRTNEKLFF.

The sample holds a few counts of this clone. The chain combines TRBV18 with TRBJ2-2, with 7 bases fitting TRBD1. Per the germline V gene, CDR1 is KGHSH and CDR2 is LQKENI. The ends lost 3 bases at V and 5 bases at J; junction bases unmatched: 6. CDR3 size: 15 residues. CDR3: CASSPKDRDTGELFF. The CDR3 nucleotides read TGTGCCAGCTCACCTAAAGACAGGGATACCGGGGAGCTGTTTTTT.

The J gene is TRBJ1-4, the V gene TRBV28, with TRBD1 as a possible D gene (6 bases). CDR3 size: 14 residues. CDR1 is MDHEN and CDR2 is SYDVKM in the germline V gene. V lost 6 bases and J lost 4, with 12 bases in between. The CDR3 DNA sequence: TGTGCCAGCAGCAACGGACAGCATAATGAAAAACTGTTTTTT. Translating it yields CASSNGQHNEKLFF.

The chain uses TRBV7-6 and TRBJ1-2; D not certain. The V end was cut by 2 bases, the J end by 4 bases, with 11 bases between. In germline, CDR1 is SGHVS, CDR2 FNYEAQ. The CDR3 spans 14 residues. CDR3 bases: TGTGCCAGCAGCTTAAATGAGGCGAGCTATGGCTACACCTTC. Amino acid sequence: CASSLNEASYGYTF.

This chain links TRBV7-8 with TRBJ2-2, with TRBD2 as a possible D gene (6 bases). The V gene lost 3 bases and the J gene lost 7 bases, with 15 bases spanning the gap. CDR3 length: 15 amino acids. Germline CDR1 SGHVS, CDR2 FQNEAQ. CDR3 DNA sequence: TGTGCCAGCAGCTTTAGCGGTCTAAGTGGCGGGGAGCTGTTTTTT. Translating it yields CASSFSGLSGGELFF. The full variable domain, completed using reference TRBV7-8 and TRBJ2-2, is GAGVSQSPRYKVAKRGQDVALRCDPISGHVSLFWYQQALGQGPEFLTYFQNEAQLDKSGLPSDRFFAERPEGSVSTLKIQRTQQEDSAVYLCASSFSGLSGGELFFGEGSRLTVL.

This clone was seen a few times. The gene calls are TRBV30 and TRBJ2-1; 8 nucleotides line up with TRBD1. V lost 2 bases to trimming and J lost 6 bases; unmatched junction nucleotides: 3. The CDR3 sequence is 13 residues long. CDR1 and CDR2 (germline): GTSNPN, SVGIG (reference sequence). The CDR3, as DNA: TGTGCCTGGAGTACACAGGGGGGCAATGAGCAGTTCTTC. This gives the protein CAWSTQGGNEQFF.

With respect to this clone: At the DNA level, this CDR3 is encoded by other sequences in the same sample as well. The V and J genes are TRBV4-1 and TRBJ2-4; 15 positions match TRBD2. V shed 4 bases, J shed 1 base, and the junction held 5 bases outside the gene matches. This CDR3 is built from 18 residues. Germline V gives CDR1 MGHRA, CDR2 YSYEKL. The CDR3 DNA reads TGCGCCAGCAGCCCGGGACTAGCGGGAGGAAGGGCCAAAAACATTCAGTACTTC. Translation: CASSPGLAGGRAKNIQYF.

The chain recombines TRBV2 with TRBJ2-7, with TRBD1 identical over 8 bases. The CDR3 is 12 residues long. Germline CDR1 and CDR2: SNHLY and FYNNEI. With V trimmed by 7 bases and J by 5 bases, 4 bases remained unmatched. CDR3 residues: CASKGQGNEQYF. DNA of the CDR3: TGTGCCAGCAAAGGACAGGGCAACGAGCAGTACTTC.